These 14 T cell receptor beta chains were sequenced from one sample in a study of cytotoxic CD8 clonotypes in ibrutinib-treated CLL. TCRdb's table, derived via immunoSEQ multiplex PCR, lists solely in-frame clones and lacks some. The repertoire holds approximately 170,000 clones, with roughly 90% as singletons. Here the sequenced sample was PBMCs, taken at disease progression, from a patient treated with ibrutinib. The receptors come from a human donor with chronic lymphocytic leukemia.

V is TRBV28 and J is TRBJ1-4; D possibly corresponds to TRBD1 (5 bases). CDR1 is MDHEN and CDR2 is SYDVKM in the germline V gene. There are 15 residues in the CDR3. V was shortened by 8 bases and J by 0 bases, with 13 bases between the two germline ends. The CDR3 loop is CASSFDSPTNEKLFF. As DNA, the CDR3 is TGTGCCAGCTCCTTCGACAGTCCAACTAATGAAAAACTGTTTTTT.

The chain carries TRBV19 and TRBJ1-5, with 7 bases aligning to TRBD1. The CDR3 spans 15 residues. V trimming: 3 bases; J trimming: 5 bases; junction bases outside the gene matches: 7. Looked up from germline, CDR1 is LNHDA and CDR2 is SQIVND (reference sequence). CDR3 region: CASSMGRGTYQPQHF. The CDR3 nucleotides are TGTGCCAGTAGTATGGGCAGGGGGACTTATCAGCCCCAGCATTTT.

J is TRBJ1-1 and V is TRBV15, with 7 bases matching TRBD1. Trimming took 6 bases from V and 5 from J; bases not matched to a gene: 18. The CDR3 loop spans 17 amino acids. The germline V gene has CDR1 LNHNV and CDR2 YYDKDF (reference sequence). CDR3 in amino acids: CATSPPPGRGRGTEAFF. The CDR3 region has the DNA TGTGCCACCAGTCCCCCGCCGGGGCGGGGCAGGGGGACTGAAGCTTTCTTT.

The chain couples TRBV4-3 to TRBJ2-1; 8 bases line up with TRBD2. Per the germline V gene, CDR1 is LGHNA and CDR2 is YSLEER. The CDR3 has 15 amino acids. V gave up 1 base and J gave up 5 bases; unmatched junction bases: 4. The CDR3 here is CASSQVGSGNNEQFF. The CDR3 region has the DNA TGCGCCAGCAGCCAAGTCGGTAGCGGGAACAATGAGCAGTTCTTC.

The chain has TRBV9 and TRBJ1-3; D possibly corresponds to TRBD1 (6 bases). V was cut by 3 bases and J by 4 bases, with 11 bases left in between. This CDR3 contains 14 residues. The germline V gene has CDR1 SGDLS and CDR2 YYNGEE. The CDR3 loop is CASSGRGDGNTIYF. In DNA, the CDR3 is TGTGCCAGCAGCGGGAGGGGGGACGGAAACACCATATATTTT. The complete variable domain, with remaining parts taken from reference TRBV9 and TRBJ1-3, reads DSGVTQTPKHLITATGQRVTLRCSPRSGDLSVYWYQQSLDQGLQFLIQYYNGEERAKGNILERFSAQQFPDLHSELNLSSLELGDSALYFCASSGRGDGNTIYFGEGSWLTVV.

The genes are TRBV19 and TRBJ2-1, with D tentatively TRBD1 or TRBD2 (5 bases each). V was clipped by 6 bases and J by 2 bases, with 14 bases between them. Germline CDR1 reads LNHDA; CDR2 reads SQIVND (reference sequence). CDR3 size: 15 residues. The CDR3 reads CASRRDRRPYNEQFF. In DNA, the CDR3 is TGTGCCAGTAGACGGGACCGGCGCCCCTACAATGAGCAGTTCTTC. The full variable domain, with the rest looked up from reference TRBV19 and TRBJ2-1, is DGGITQSPKYLFRKEGQNVTLSCEQNLNHDAMYWYRQDPGQGLRLIYYSQIVNDFQKGDIAEGYSVSREKKESFPLTVTSAQKNPTAFYLCASRRDRRPYNEQFFGPGTRLTVL.

V is TRBV9 and J is TRBJ2-1, with D possibly TRBD1 on 5 matching bases. Germline-derived CDR1 and CDR2 are SGDLS and YYNGEE. CDR3 length: 14 amino acids. V was pared by 0 bases and J by 5 bases, with 9 bases between. The CDR3 DNA is TGTGCCAGCAGCGTAGATCCCAGGGACAATGAGCAGTTCTTC. Protein product: CASSVDPRDNEQFF.

In DNA form, the CDR3 reads TGTGCCAGCAGTACGACAGGGGATCTGGGTCAGCCCCAGCATTTT. Translating gives CASSTTGDLGQPQHF. This chain connects TRBV6-5 to TRBJ1-5; 8 positions match TRBD1. Unmatched junction bases numbered 9, after V lost 5 bases and J lost 6 bases. Germline-derived CDR1 and CDR2 are MNHEY and SVGAGI. CDR3 size: 15 residues.

V gene TRBV9 combines with J gene TRBJ2-5, with 7 bases fitting TRBD1. The V and J ends lost 4 bases and 1 base, in that order; junction bases with no gene match: 4. CDR3 size: 14 residues. CDR1 and CDR2 (germline): SGDLS, YYNGEE. CDR3 sequence: CASSTGTVQETQYF. Written as DNA, the CDR3 is TGTGCCAGCAGCACCGGGACAGTCCAAGAGACCCAGTACTTC.

This sequence joins TRBV27 and TRBJ1-2, with 9 bases matching TRBD1. With V trimmed by 0 bases and J by 4 bases, 6 bases remained unmatched. CDR1 and CDR2 (germline): MNHEY, SMNVEV (reference sequence). The CDR3 consists of 16 residues. As DNA, the CDR3 is TGTGCCAGCAGTTTATCCGTTGGGACAGGGCCCTATGGCTACACCTTC. Its translation is CASSLSVGTGPYGYTF.

This clone is a singleton in its sample. V and J are TRBV18 and TRBJ1-4, with D tentatively TRBD1 (5 bases). Trimming took off 3 bases at V and 5 bases at J, with 13 bases between the two ends. Germline V gene sequence: CDR1 KGHSH, CDR2 LQKENI. The CDR3 covers 15 residues. Here the CDR3 DNA reads TGTGCCAGCTCACCGTTCGGGACGGGGAATGAAAAACTGTTTTTT. Translated: CASSPFGTGNEKLFF.

This chain uses TRBV2 with TRBJ1-2, with a possible D match to TRBD1 (6 bases). The CDR3 has 15 residues. Trimming cost V 8 bases and J 5 bases, with 21 bases left between them. Germline loops: CDR1 SNHLY, CDR2 FYNNEI. CDR3 DNA sequence: TGTGCCAGCTCCCAAGAGACAGGCAAGACTTATGGCTACACCTTC. It is translated as CASSQETGKTYGYTF.

This chain connects TRBV15 to TRBJ2-1; 14 nucleotides align to TRBD2. Germline V gives CDR1 LNHNV, CDR2 YYDKDF (reference sequence). With 2 bases clipped from V and 2 bases from J, the junction kept 8 bases outside the gene matches. The CDR3 has 19 amino acids. CDR3 DNA sequence: TGTGCCACCAGCAGACAGACTAGCGGGAGGGCCGCAACCTACAATGAGCAGTTCTTC. Protein product: CATSRQTSGRAATYNEQFF.

The chain employs TRBV5-1 and TRBJ1-1, with unresolved D. The germline V gene has CDR1 SGHRS and CDR2 YFSETQ. This CDR3 is built from 13 residues. Deletions cut 3 bases from V and 0 bases from J, with 6 bases between. CDR3 in amino acids: CASSSLMNTEAFF. CDR3 DNA: TGCGCCAGCAGCTCCCTTATGAACACTGAAGCTTTCTTT.